This passage covers 27 T cell receptor beta chains from one sample sequenced in a study of spatial heterogeneity in lung cancer. TCRdb called the 5' RACE reads again in MiXCR, with one record for every CDR3 protein. The sample lists about 8,600 distinct CDR3 sequences; 4.6% were seen once. Time point given: sample taken at primary tumor resection. Unsorted samples of tumor, nontumor lung or frozen PBMC had their whole RNA sequenced. The specimen was PBMCs, collected at surgery. These receptors were taken from a male donor with early-stage non-small cell lung cancer.

Relative to its sample, this clonotype is medium-sized (0.01 to 0.1%). This beta chain slipped into a library made for alpha chains as a stray read, so its size is not meaningful. This rearrangement joins TRBV2 to TRBJ2-1, with D tentatively TRBD1 (6 bases). The CDR3 totals 15 residues. Trimming pared 7 bases from V and 0 bases from J, leaving 13 bases between. CDR1 SNHLY and CDR2 FYNNEI come from the germline V gene. The CDR3 reads CASTEQGNSYNEQFF. The DNA for the CDR3 is TGTGCCAGCACAGAGCAGGGGAACTCCTACAATGAGCAGTTCTTC.

This clonotype came up many times. The size of this beta chain means little, since it is a stray read in a library made for alpha chains. The V and J genes are TRBV4-1 and TRBJ2-1; 10 positions match TRBD2. Germline V gene sequence: CDR1 MGHRA, CDR2 YSYEKL. V lost 0 bases to trimming and J lost 8 bases; unmatched junction nucleotides: 7. CDR3 length equals 16 residues. CDR3 bases: TGCGCCAGCAGCCAAGATCGGGCTAGCGGGGGAGATGAGCAGTTCTTC. This encodes CASSQDRASGGDEQFF.

Ten or more counts support this clonotype. Because the library targeted alpha chains, this beta chain is an off-target read whose size means little. The V and J genes are TRBV5-1 and TRBJ1-2; TRBD1 might be the D (6 bases). Germline V gene lookup returns CDR1 SGHRS and CDR2 YFSETQ. This CDR3 has 13 amino acids. Trimming shortened V by 3 bases and J by 5 bases, and 11 bases separated the two germline ends. The CDR3 protein is CASSSGTLYGYTF. DNA for the CDR3: TGCGCCAGCAGCTCCGGGACACTTTATGGCTACACCTTC.

This clonotype came up many times. Because the library targeted alpha chains, this beta chain is an off-target read whose size means little. The chain links TRBV6-5 to TRBJ2-7; TRBD2 agrees at 7 bases. The CDR3 contains 14 residues. CDR1 is MNHEY, CDR2 SVGAGI, per germline. V lost 6 bases, J lost 3 bases, and 8 bases stayed unmatched. The CDR3 protein is CASRRGEGLYEQYF. The CDR3 nucleotides are TGTGCCAGCAGACGAGGGGAGGGGCTCTACGAGCAGTACTTC.

This clonotype was seen repeatedly, ten times or more. This beta chain is a stray sequence in a library constructed for alpha chains; its clone size is not meaningful. The chain links TRBV7-2 to TRBJ2-2; no reliable D call. CDR3 length equals 13 residues. V shed 5 bases and J shed 5 bases, with 9 bases lying between them. Per the germline V gene, CDR1 is SGHTA and CDR2 is FQGNSA. The CDR3 coding sequence is TGTGCCAGCAGCGCCGAGAGGACCGGGGAGCTGTTTTTT. It translates to CASSAERTGELFF.

The sample holds many counts of this clonotype. This beta chain lies outside the target of a library built for alpha chains; its clone size means little. This chain links TRBV7-2 with TRBJ1-4; 11 bases agree with TRBD1. The CDR3 runs 16 residues. The germline V gene encodes CDR1 SGHTA and CDR2 FQGNSA. The trim removed 1 base at V and 6 bases at J, leaving 4 bases unmatched. This CDR3 is CASSLVPGQGDEKLFF. CDR3 in DNA: TGTGCCAGCAGCTTAGTCCCGGGACAGGGGGATGAAAAACTGTTTTTT. The variable domain in full, with the rest retrieved from reference TRBV7-2 and TRBJ1-4, is GAGVSQSPSNKVTEKGKDVELRCDPISGHTALYWYRQSLGQGLEFLIYFQGNSAPDKSGLPSDRFSAERTGGSVSTLTIQRTQQEDSAVYLCASSLVPGQGDEKLFFGSGTQLSVL.

Comment on this clonotype: This beta chain is an off-target read within a library intended for alpha chains, so its frequency means little. J is TRBJ1-2 and V is TRBV7-6; no firm D call. The germline V and J ends were trimmed by 1 base and 3 bases, with 12 bases remaining between them. CDR1 and CDR2 (germline): SGHVS, FNYEAQ. This CDR3 has 15 amino acids. CDR3 residues: CASSLGTAQYYGYTF. In DNA form, the CDR3 reads TGTGCCAGCAGCTTAGGGACCGCTCAGTACTATGGCTACACCTTC. Using reference TRBV7-6 and TRBJ1-2 for the parts outside the CDR3, the full variable domain is GAGVSQSPRYKVTKRGQDVALRCDPISGHVSLYWYRQALGQGPEFLTYFNYEAQQDKSGLPNDRFSAERPEGSISTLTIQRTEQRDSAMYRCASSLGTAQYYGYTFGSGTRLTVV.

A word on this clonotype: Found in a library prepared for alpha chains, this beta chain is an off-target read, and its abundance has little meaning. This chain uses TRBV18 with TRBJ1-1; 9 bases align to TRBD1. Germline CDR1 and CDR2: KGHSH and LQKENI. CDR3 length equals 13 residues. V shed 4 bases and J 4 bases; nucleotides not matched to a gene: 1. The CDR3 DNA reads as TGTGCCAGCTCACGGGGACAGGGCACTGAAGCTTTCTTT. Encoded protein: CASSRGQGTEAFF.

This clonotype is medium-sized. Because this beta chain is a stray read in a library intended to capture alpha chains, its abundance should not be given much weight. This chain links TRBV4-2 with TRBJ2-1, with TRBD2 matching over 12 bases. The CDR3 has 19 residues. Germline V CDR1 and CDR2: LGHNA, YNFKEQ. Trimming at V came to 0 bases and at J to 2 bases, leaving 8 bases not matched to a gene. The CDR3 loop reads CASSQEGPTSGGAYNEQFF. The CDR3 bases are TGTGCCAGCAGCCAAGAAGGTCCGACTAGCGGGGGAGCCTACAATGAGCAGTTCTTC.

This clonotype is medium-sized within its sample. Little can be read into the size of this beta chain, an off-target read in a library designed for alpha chains. The chain recombines TRBV24-1 with TRBJ1-1, with a weak D call TRBD1 (5 bases). The V end was cut by 7 bases, the J end by 4 bases, with 12 bases between. Germline lookup yields CDR1 KGHDR and CDR2 SFDVKD. This CDR3 has 13 amino acids. The DNA of the CDR3 is TGTGCCACCAGGGCTTCGGGGGGCACTGAAGCTTTCTTT. It codes for CATRASGGTEAFF.

Many counts were recorded for this clonotype. This beta chain represents an off-target read in a library built for alpha chains; its size is of limited meaning. The CDR3 DNA is TGTGCCAGCAGTTACGGGACTCCCAGCAATCAGCCCCAGCATTTT. Its translation: CASSYGTPSNQPQHF. The chain recombines TRBV6-6 with TRBJ1-5, with a possible D match to TRBD1 (5 bases). Trimming pared 2 bases from V and 1 base from J, leaving 9 bases between. This CDR3 comprises 15 residues. Germline assignment: CDR1 MNHNY and CDR2 SVGAGI (reference sequence).

The table lists this clonotype with many counts. This beta chain lies outside the target of a library built for alpha chains; its clone size means little. The V gene is TRBV29-1, the J gene TRBJ1-2; no clear D. CDR1 SQVTM and CDR2 ANQGSEA come from the germline V gene. V lost 2 bases to trimming and J lost 4 bases, with 11 bases between them. The CDR3 contains 13 residues. The CDR3: CSVESEAAYGYTF. For the CDR3, the DNA is TGCAGCGTTGAAAGCGAGGCAGCCTATGGCTACACCTTC.

This clonotype appeared many times. As an off-target read in a library built for alpha chains, this beta chain has a frequency of little significance. The CDR3 bases are TGTGCCAGCAGCTTATGGCAGGGGATGGCAAATGAGCAGTTCTTC. It translates to CASSLWQGMANEQFF. The chain combines TRBV7-9 with TRBJ2-1; maybe TRBD1 (6 bases). CDR1 and CDR2 from the germline V gene are SEHNR and FQNEAQ (reference sequence). V dropped 2 bases and J dropped 7 bases, with 15 bases sitting between them. The CDR3 is made up of 15 amino acids.

This clonotype was detected ten times or more. Because the library targeted alpha chains, this beta chain is an off-target read whose size means little. The rearrangement links TRBV7-2 to TRBJ1-2; D gene uncertain. CDR1 and CDR2 (germline): SGHTA, FQGNSA. Trimming shortened V by 2 bases and J by 1 base, and 5 bases separated the two germline ends. This CDR3 is 13 amino acids long. In DNA form, the CDR3 reads TGTGCCAGCAGCTTAACAGTTAACTATGGCTACACCTTC. Residues: CASSLTVNYGYTF.

This clonotype is labeled as medium-sized. Little can be read into the size of this beta chain, an off-target read in a library designed for alpha chains. This sequence joins TRBV19 and TRBJ1-5; a possible D gene is TRBD1 (6 bases). With 6 bases removed from V and 0 bases from J, the gap between germline ends came to 15 bases. This CDR3 contains 16 residues. Germline V gene lookup returns CDR1 LNHDA and CDR2 SQIVND (reference sequence). CDR3: CASSSGAINSNQPQHF. The CDR3, as DNA: TGTGCCAGTAGCTCGGGGGCGATAAATAGCAATCAGCCCCAGCATTTT.

This clonotype occurred many times. Because the library targeted alpha chains, this beta chain is an off-target read whose size means little. For the CDR3, the DNA is TGTGCCAGCCCCGGCACAGGGGGCATACTAACAGATACGCAGTATTTT. Its translation is CASPGTGGILTDTQYF. The genes are TRBV12-3 or TRBV12-4 and TRBJ2-3; 9 nucleotides agree with TRBD1. Trimming at V came to 8 bases and at J to 3 bases, leaving 12 bases not matched to a gene. CDR3 length equals 16 residues.

This clonotype is medium-sized. This beta chain turned up in a library designed for alpha chains; as an off-target read, its abundance says little. The chain carries TRBV20-1 and TRBJ1-1; 7 positions match TRBD1. The length of the CDR3 is 14 residues. V was clipped by 3 bases and J by 0 bases; unmatched bases: 4. From germline, CDR1 is DFQATT and CDR2 SNEGSKA (reference sequence). For the CDR3, the DNA is TGCAGTGCTAGGACAGGGAATATGAACACTGAAGCTTTCTTT. This sequence encodes CSARTGNMNTEAFF.

This clonotype is medium-sized in the sample. This beta chain is a stray read from a library made for alpha chains; its abundance is not meaningful. The V call is TRBV29-1, the J call TRBJ1-1; D possibly corresponds to TRBD1 (6 bases). This CDR3 has 13 amino acids. Germline CDR1 reads SQVTM; CDR2 reads ANQGSEA. V lost 2 bases, J lost 11 bases, and 18 bases lay in between. CDR3 sequence (DNA): TGCAGCGTTGAAAGTGGCGGACCCGGGGGCGCTTTCTTT. Its protein is CSVESGGPGGAFF.

This clonotype appeared a few times. Because the library targeted alpha chains, this beta chain is an off-target read whose size means little. The chain joins TRBV14 to TRBJ2-5, with D perhaps TRBD1 (5 bases). Germline V gene lookup returns CDR1 SGHDN and CDR2 FVKESK. CDR3 length: 17 amino acids. V dropped 0 bases and J dropped 2 bases, with 16 bases sitting between them. In DNA, the CDR3 is TGTGCCAGCAGCCAAGACCTCAACAGGCTTGGTCAAGAGACCCAGTACTTC. Protein sequence: CASSQDLNRLGQETQYF.

This clonotype was detected ten times or more. This beta chain turned up in a library designed for alpha chains; as an off-target read, its abundance says little. CDR3 sequence: CASSYSIVGSGTLRELFF. As DNA, the CDR3 is TGTGCCAGCAGTTACTCGATAGTCGGTTCTGGGACACTGAGGGAGCTGTTTTTT. The chain employs TRBV6-5 and TRBJ2-2; D is perhaps TRBD1 (6 bases). This CDR3 has 18 amino acids. Germline V gene sequence: CDR1 MNHEY, CDR2 SVGAGI. Between the trimmed V and J ends, which lost 0 bases and 9 bases, there was a span of 23 bases.

This clonotype was recorded many times. This beta chain appears as a stray read in a library generated for alpha chains; its size is not informative. The V call is TRBV15, the J call TRBJ1-4, with TRBD1 identical over 8 bases. From germline, CDR1 is LNHNV and CDR2 YYDKDF (reference sequence). This CDR3 is 15 amino acids long. V dropped 4 bases and J dropped 8; count of bases not matched to a gene: 9. The CDR3 is CATSMGNRGFEKLFF. DNA of the CDR3: TGTGCCACCAGCATGGGGAACAGGGGGTTCGAAAAACTGTTTTTT.

This clonotype was picked up many times. Being off target in a library aimed at alpha chains, this beta chain has a size of little meaning. J is TRBJ2-2 and V is TRBV20-1; D is uncertain. The germline V and J ends were trimmed by 5 bases and 1 base, with 8 bases remaining between them. The CDR3 has 13 amino acids. From germline, CDR1 is DFQATT and CDR2 SNEGSKA (reference sequence). The chain's CDR3 is CSAWSGNTGELFF. The DNA for the CDR3 is TGCAGTGCTTGGTCTGGGAACACCGGGGAGCTGTTTTTT.

This clonotype was observed at least ten times. This beta chain is an off-target read within a library intended for alpha chains, so its frequency means little. This rearrangement joins TRBV19 to TRBJ1-2; the D is unclear. Germline V CDR1 and CDR2: LNHDA, SQIVND (reference sequence). This CDR3 comprises 14 residues. V lost 9 bases to trimming and J lost 5 bases, with 19 bases between them. CDR3 bases: TGTGCCAGCAGGAGGGAGGGTTCAACATATGGCTACACCTTC. This codes for CASRREGSTYGYTF. The variable domain in full, with the rest retrieved from reference TRBV19 and TRBJ1-2, is DGGITQSPKYLFRKEGQNVTLSCEQNLNHDAMYWYRQDPGQGLRLIYYSQIVNDFQKGDIAEGYSVSREKKESFPLTVTSAQKNPTAFYLCASRREGSTYGYTFGSGTRLTVV.

Many counts were recorded for this clonotype. Because the library targeted alpha chains, this beta chain is an off-target read whose size means little. The V gene is TRBV10-3, the J gene TRBJ2-7; TRBD2 might be the D (6 bases). The CDR3 sequence is 15 residues long. From germline, CDR1 is ENHRY and CDR2 SYGVKD. V was pared by 6 bases and J by 2 bases, with 17 bases between. The CDR3 DNA is TGTGCCATCAGAGGGGACGGAGGGCCCCCCTACGAGCAGTACGTC. Its translation is CAIRGDGGPPYEQYV.

This clonotype has a handful of counts. As an off-target read in a library built for alpha chains, this beta chain has a frequency of little significance. The genes are TRBV27 and TRBJ1-5; perhaps TRBD1 as D (6 bases). The V and J ends lost 7 bases and 0 bases respectively, with 13 bases between them. Germline assignment: CDR1 MNHEY and CDR2 SMNVEV (reference sequence). The CDR3 is made up of 15 amino acids. Written as DNA, the CDR3 is TGTGCCAGCACCCCCCACAGGGATAGCAATCAGCCCCAGCATTTT. This codes for CASTPHRDSNQPQHF.

In its sample, this clonotype ranks as medium-sized. As an off-target read in a library built for alpha chains, this beta chain has a frequency of little significance. The chain joins TRBV28 to TRBJ2-1, with 8 bases that match TRBD2. Germline V CDR1 and CDR2: MDHEN, SYDVKM. Unmatched junction bases numbered 3, after V lost 6 bases and J lost 2 bases. This CDR3 contains 14 residues. In nucleotides, the CDR3 is TGTGCCAGCAGCGCGGGGGGCGCCTACAATGAGCAGTTCTTC. This codes for CASSAGGAYNEQFF.

This clonotype was observed a few times. This beta chain is an off-target read within a library intended for alpha chains, so its frequency means little. The chain links TRBV12-3 or TRBV12-4 to TRBJ2-7; a possible D gene is TRBD2 (7 bases). V was shortened by 8 bases and J by 2 bases, with 19 bases between the two germline ends. The CDR3 runs 15 residues. CDR3 nucleotides: TGTGCCAGCGGGGCTCGAGGGGGGGTCACCTACGAGCAGTACTTC. Its protein is CASGARGGVTYEQYF.